Listed below are T cell receptor beta chains from one sample, sequenced in a study of CD8 T cells in Susac syndrome. In TCRdb, the immunoSEQ multiplex PCR reads were re-called with MiXCR into one record per CDR3 protein. The repertoire has around 160,000 distinct CDR3 sequences, approximately 96% of them found once; the top ten carry roughly 0.14%. Source material: CD4+ T cells from PBMCs. The receptors were gathered from a human donor in good health. CDR3s include the opening cysteine and the closing phenylalanine or tryptophan. A D gene is named only where the DNA matches it firmly. Only some rows state a clone size, as once, few, many or a class for expanded clones.

>.|.|11|TRBJ1-6|TRBV12-3/TRBV12-4
CASSEKSPLHF
TGTGCCAGCAGTGAGAAATCACCCCTCCACTTT
>.|.|13|TRBJ2-7|TRBV12-3/TRBV12-4
CASGDRISLKQYF
TGTGCCAGCGGGGACCGGATTTCCTTGAAGCAGTACTTC
>.|.|12|TRBJ1-1|TRBV29-1
CSVEGIGTEAFF
TGCAGCGTTGAGGGGATAGGCACTGAAGCTTTCTTT
>.|.|16|TRBJ2-6|TRBV27
CASSLSPSSGANVLTF
TGTGCCAGCAGTTTATCCCCCAGCTCTGGGGCCAACGTCCTGACTTTC
>.|TRBD1|15|TRBJ2-1|TRBV5-1
CASSEGQGQSNEQFF
TGCGCCAGCAGCGAAGGACAGGGGCAGTCGAATGAGCAGTTCTTC
>.|.|13|TRBJ1-2|TRBV7-9
CASSMDGIYGYTF
TGTGCCAGCAGCATGGACGGGATCTATGGCTACACCTTC
>.|TRBD1|16|TRBJ2-7|TRBV3-1
CASSQEMWTGNYEQYF
TGTGCCAGCAGCCAAGAAATGTGGACAGGGAACTACGAGCAGTACTTC
>.|.|12|TRBJ2-7|TRBV19
CASRTTAGEQYF
TGTGCCAGTAGGACCACAGCGGGCGAGCAGTACTTC
>.|TRBD2|14|TRBJ2-3|TRBV3-1
CASRTSGSTDTQYF
TGTGCCAGCAGAACTAGCGGGAGCACAGATACGCAGTATTTT
>.|.|13|TRBJ2-2|TRBV29-1
CSVVIGNTGELFF
TGCAGCGTTGTCATAGGGAACACCGGGGAGCTGTTTTTT
>.|.|12|TRBJ2-3|TRBV29-1
CSVEEETDTQYF
TGCAGCGTTGAGGAAGAGACAGATACGCAGTATTTT
>.|TRBD2|16|TRBJ2-1|TRBV19
CASSRRTSGGYNEQFF
TGTGCCAGTAGCCGTCGGACTAGCGGGGGGTACAATGAGCAGTTCTTC
>.|.|13|TRBJ2-5|TRBV6-5
CASSTTGGETQYF
TGTGCCAGCAGTACGACAGGTGGGGAGACCCAGTACTTC
>.|.|15|TRBJ2-2|TRBV5-4
CASGGATTNTGELFF
TGTGCCAGTGGAGGCGCAACAACGAACACCGGGGAGCTGTTTTTT
>once|.|13|TRBJ1-1|TRBV5-6
CASSQVDSIEAFF
TGTGCCAGCAGCCAAGTGGACAGCATCGAAGCTTTCTTT
>.|TRBD1|15|TRBJ2-7|TRBV7-9
CASSSTGRRAYEQYF
TGTGCCAGCAGCTCGACAGGGCGTCGCGCCTACGAGCAGTACTTC
>.|TRBD1|14|TRBJ1-5|TRBV15
CATSRDRGVGPQHF
TGTGCCACCAGCAGAGACAGGGGGGTTGGGCCCCAGCATTTT
>once|.|14|TRBJ2-7|TRBV6-5
CASRGSSGYYEQYF
TGTGCCAGCAGGGGATCGTCGGGGTACTACGAGCAGTACTTC
>.|.|13|TRBJ1-2|TRBV2
CASSWTANYGYTF
TGTGCCAGCAGTTGGACGGCTAACTATGGCTACACCTTC
>.|TRBD2|14|TRBJ2-3|TRBV29-1
CSVTLAGGMDTQYF
TGCAGCGTGACCCTTGCGGGGGGGATGGATACGCAGTATTTT
>.|.|13|TRBJ2-7|TRBV18
CASSPGARGEQYF
TGTGCCAGCTCACCGGGGGCGCGGGGAGAGCAGTACTTC
>once|.|14|TRBJ2-2|TRBV3-1
CASSPGHYTGELFF
TGTGCCAGCAGCCCGGGACACTACACCGGGGAGCTGTTTTTT
>.|.|16|TRBJ2-1|TRBV6-2/TRBV6-3
CASRFPRQGSYNEQFF
TGTGCCAGCAGATTTCCGAGGCAGGGTTCCTACAATGAGCAGTTCTTC
>.|TRBD2|14|TRBJ2-3|TRBV6-5
CASRVSGGTDTQYF
TGTGCCAGCAGGGTTAGCGGGGGCACAGATACGCAGTATTTT
>.|.|15|TRBJ2-1|TRBV15
CATSRSLTLSGEQFF
TGTGCCACCAGCAGATCCTTAACCCTTTCAGGTGAGCAGTTCTTC
>.|.|11|TRBJ1-5|TRBV20-1
CSAGRDQPQHF
TGCAGTGCTGGCAGGGATCAGCCCCAGCATTTT
>.|.|15|TRBJ1-5|TRBV29-1
CSVVWSPGGNQPQHF
TGCAGCGTTGTCTGGTCTCCAGGGGGCAATCAGCCCCAGCATTTT
>.|.|12|TRBJ1-1|TRBV29-1
CSVARGNTEAFF
TGCAGCGTTGCTCGGGGGAACACTGAAGCTTTCTTT
>.|.|17|TRBJ2-5|TRBV21-1
CASSKTKGRRGRETQYF
TGTGCCAGCAGCAAAACAAAAGGCCGACGGGGACGGGAGACCCAGTACTTC
>.|TRBD2|16|TRBJ2-3|TRBV10-3
CAISEASGGRTDTQYF
TGTGCCATCAGTGAAGCCAGCGGGGGGCGGACAGATACGCAGTATTTT
>.|.|13|TRBJ1-1|TRBV20-1
CSAFRRQNTEAFF
TGCAGTGCTTTCAGGAGACAGAACACTGAAGCTTTCTTT
>.|.|13|TRBJ1-5|TRBV12-3/TRBV12-4
CASSRDGYQPQHF
TGTGCCAGCAGCCGGGACGGTTATCAGCCCCAGCATTTT
>.|TRBD1|14|TRBJ1-6|TRBV7-8
CASSVTSGGSPLHF
TGTGCCAGCAGCGTAACCTCAGGGGGCTCACCCCTCCACTTT
>.|TRBD2|12|TRBJ2-1|TRBV12-3/TRBV12-4
CASSRGVTEQFF
TGTGCCAGCTCCCGGGGGGTTACTGAGCAGTTCTTC
>.|.|13|TRBJ2-3|TRBV27
CASTAGGTDTQYF
TGTGCCAGCACCGCAGGCGGCACAGATACGCAGTATTTT
>.|.|12|TRBJ2-7|TRBV5-1
CASSFDGNEQYF
TGCGCCAGCAGCTTTGATGGGAACGAGCAGTACTTC
>.|.|14|TRBJ1-2|TRBV20-1
CSATDRLLVYGYTF
TGCAGTGCGACCGACAGGCTATTAGTCTATGGCTACACCTTC
>.|.|14|TRBJ2-3|TRBV5-1
CASSLDLREDTQYF
TGCGCCAGCAGCTTGGATCTCCGGGAAGATACGCAGTATTTT
>.|.|17|TRBJ1-6|TRBV3-1
CASQKGQLLSDNSPLHF
TGTGCCAGCCAAAAGGGGCAGCTCCTATCCGATAATTCACCCCTCCACTTT
>.|TRBD2|16|TRBJ2-1|TRBV20-1
CSAREVSGVSYNEQFF
TGCAGTGCTAGAGAGGTTAGCGGGGTCTCCTACAATGAGCAGTTCTTC
>few|TRBD1|13|TRBJ1-5|TRBV20-1
CSATEGAGQPQHF
TGCAGTGCCACGGAGGGGGCGGGCCAGCCCCAGCATTTT
>.|TRBD2|17|TRBJ2-7|TRBV5-4
CASSLSLAGGSSYEQYF
TGTGCCAGCAGCTTGAGCTTGGCGGGGGGAAGCTCCTACGAGCAGTACTTC
>.|TRBD2|15|TRBJ2-5|TRBV9
CASSVAGGARETQYF
TGTGCCAGCAGCGTAGCCGGGGGGGCTCGAGAGACCCAGTACTTC
>once|.|15|TRBJ2-3|TRBV4-3
CASSQEGLGFDTQYF
TGCGCCAGCAGCCAAGAGGGACTGGGATTCGATACGCAGTATTTT
>.|TRBD1|14|TRBJ2-7|TRBV18
CASSPPGQSYEQYF
TGTGCCAGCTCACCACCGGGACAGTCCTACGAGCAGTACTTC